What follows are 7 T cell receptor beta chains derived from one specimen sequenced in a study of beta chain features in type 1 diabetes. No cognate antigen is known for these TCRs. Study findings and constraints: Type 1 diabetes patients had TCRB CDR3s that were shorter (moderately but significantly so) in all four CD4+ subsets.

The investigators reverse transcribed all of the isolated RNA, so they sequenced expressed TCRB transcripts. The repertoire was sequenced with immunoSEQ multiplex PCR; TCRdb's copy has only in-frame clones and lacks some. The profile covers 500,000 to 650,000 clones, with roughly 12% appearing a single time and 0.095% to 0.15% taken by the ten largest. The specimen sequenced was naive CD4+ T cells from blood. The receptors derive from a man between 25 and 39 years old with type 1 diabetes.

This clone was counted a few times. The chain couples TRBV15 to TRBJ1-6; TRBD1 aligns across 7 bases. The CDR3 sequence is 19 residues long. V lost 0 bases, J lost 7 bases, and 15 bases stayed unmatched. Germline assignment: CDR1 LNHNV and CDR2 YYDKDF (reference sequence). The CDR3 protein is CATSRDPLQGRRENSPLHF. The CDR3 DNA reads TGTGCCACCAGCAGAGATCCCCTACAGGGGAGGAGGGAAAATTCACCCCTCCACTTT.

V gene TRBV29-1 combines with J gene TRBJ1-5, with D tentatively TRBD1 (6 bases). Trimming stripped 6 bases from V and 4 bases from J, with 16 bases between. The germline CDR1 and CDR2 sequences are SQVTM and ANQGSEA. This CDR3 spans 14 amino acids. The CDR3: CSVAPDSLNQPQHF. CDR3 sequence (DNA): TGCAGCGTCGCCCCGGACAGTTTGAATCAGCCCCAGCATTTT.

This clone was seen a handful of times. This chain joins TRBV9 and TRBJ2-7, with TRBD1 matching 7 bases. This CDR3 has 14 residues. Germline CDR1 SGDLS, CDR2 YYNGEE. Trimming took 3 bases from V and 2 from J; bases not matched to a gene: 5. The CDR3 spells CASSGTGTAYEQYF. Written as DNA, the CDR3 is TGTGCCAGCAGCGGGACCGGGACAGCCTACGAGCAGTACTTC.

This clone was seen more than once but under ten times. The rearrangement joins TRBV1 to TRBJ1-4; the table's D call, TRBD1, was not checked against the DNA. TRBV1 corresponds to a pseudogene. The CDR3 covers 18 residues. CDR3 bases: TGCACCAGCAGCCAAGAATCCGGGACATCAACAACTAATGAAAAACTGTTTTTT. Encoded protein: CTSSQESGTSTTNEKLFF.

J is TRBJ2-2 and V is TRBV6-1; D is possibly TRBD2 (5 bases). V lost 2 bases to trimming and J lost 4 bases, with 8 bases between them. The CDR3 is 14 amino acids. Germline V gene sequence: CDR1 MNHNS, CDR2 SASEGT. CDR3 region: CASSEPGSTGELFF. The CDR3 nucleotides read TGTGCCAGCAGTGAACCGGGGTCCACCGGGGAGCTGTTTTTT.

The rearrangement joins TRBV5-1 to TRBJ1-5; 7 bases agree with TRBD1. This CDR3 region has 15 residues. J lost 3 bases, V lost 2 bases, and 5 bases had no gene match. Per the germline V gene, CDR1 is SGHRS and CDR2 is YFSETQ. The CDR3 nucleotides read TGCGCCAGCAGCTTAAGCGGACAGGCCAATCAGCCCCAGCATTTT. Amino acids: CASSLSGQANQPQHF.

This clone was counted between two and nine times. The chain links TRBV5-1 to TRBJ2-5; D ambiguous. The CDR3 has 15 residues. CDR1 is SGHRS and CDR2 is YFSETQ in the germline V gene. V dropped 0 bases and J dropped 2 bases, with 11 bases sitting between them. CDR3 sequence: CASSLGTVIQETQYF. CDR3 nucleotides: TGCGCCAGCAGCTTGGGTACAGTCATTCAAGAGACCCAGTACTTC.